This TCR beta chain appears in the sequencing data of a study of cytomegalovirus exposure and HLA in healthy donors (TCRdb year 2017). Some background on the complete study: According to an earlier analysis of around 600 of the donors, 200 million or so T cells yielded some 120 million unique TCR beta sequences and about 300 Gb of sequence data. An early release covering roughly 640 HLA-typed donors comprised approximately 300 gigabases of sequencing data and around 80 million unique TCR sequences. Among the 398 genotyped donors, 75% to 90% belonged to the genetic ancestry cluster associated with self-reported Caucasian donors. The study aimed to test whether signatures of past pathogen exposure could be identified by cataloging public T cell receptors. The T cell repertoires of around 670 subjects were profiled by immunosequencing and related to cytomegalovirus serostatus. Along with the approximately 600-subject first cohort, a separate validation cohort of 120 different subjects was used. To predict cytomegalovirus infection status, the study brought together high-throughput TCR immunosequencing, statistical association of individual TCRs with disease status, and machine learning. A later analysis re-analyzed previously published TCR beta repertoires from 550 to 700 donors and added high-resolution HLA genotyping to study TCR occurrence patterns. Rather than drawing on any new phenotypic data, the later analysis identified candidate immune exposures from TCR beta sequences and the way those sequences occurred across donors. To decide whether each TCR beta V gene segment behaved as functional or pseudogenic, an earlier analysis of approximately 600 of the donors relied on high-throughput TCR beta sequencing. Donor age, sex, ethnicity and CMV serostatus were collected together with the repertoire data. In a later genetic analysis, genome-wide SNP genotypes for about 65% of the roughly 670 donors were used, and that subset was treated as a discovery cohort. All discovery cohort repertoires had been generated on a single sequencing platform. HLA typing covered class I and class II loci at four-digit resolution. The number of typed donors differed by locus: 629-630 for A, B, C, DRB1 and DQB1; some 500 for DQA1; around 580 for DPA1; and about 470 for DPB1. A handful of DR-DQ haplotypes were handled as single units for association and clustering because linkage in the cohort was strong. Among 300 to 450 genotyped donors of the cohort, an average of around 240,000 unique TCR beta nucleotide sequences were sequenced per donor, roughly 20% of them non-productive.

Library preparation was by the immunoSEQ multiplex PCR assay. For the multiplex PCR, a mixture combining 60 forward primers for TCR Vbeta segments and 13 reverse primers for TCR Jbeta segments was used. The CDR3 region of rearranged TCR beta genes was amplified from genomic DNA by a multiplex PCR assay. The amplified TCR beta libraries were sequenced on the Illumina HiSeq System as 87-base-pair reads. As for the original processing: A later analysis tallied around 80 million unique TCR beta chains across the 666 repertoires, and some 12 million of those chains were shared by two or more donors. To remove PCR and sequencing errors, raw reads were error-corrected and collapsed into unique sequences using a nearest-neighbor algorithm that merged closely related sequences. Alignment of CDR3 sequences to IMGT reference sequences was used to assign V, D and J gene segments. For a sequence to be retained, a match of at least six nucleotides was required to both a V gene segment and a J gene segment. Rearrangements were called productive when the CDR3 lacked stop codons and stayed in frame with V and J; all others were non-productive. Following IMGT convention, CDR3 was defined as the stretch from the second conserved V-encoded cysteine up to the conserved J-encoded phenylalanine. In an earlier analysis of roughly 580 of the donors, sequences lacking an unambiguous match to a single V gene segment were excluded. An earlier analysis of roughly 590 of the donors called V segments functional above 56.7% productive rearrangements and segregating when the between-donor standard deviation exceeded 5%. A statistical classification framework was built for diagnosing cytomegalovirus status from the catalog of TCR beta chain sequences. In a later analysis, V and J genes were assigned by comparing TCR nucleotide sequences against IMGT/GENE-DB human TR gene sequences. The TCRdist pipeline was used in a later analysis to assign CDR3 sequences and most-parsimonious VDJ recombination scenarios. In a later analysis, every TCR beta chain was defined by the combination of its CDR3 amino acid sequence and its V-gene family, and reads without a unique V-gene family were dropped. As a way to deal with suspected cross-contamination and a sequencing artifact, a later analysis dropped more than 500 nucleotide sequences that were highly shared and had low generation probability. In a later analysis, a clonal expansion index for each public chain was calculated from normalized within-repertoire ranks of inferred template counts. In a later analysis, generation probabilities were computed using a VDJ recombination model fitted to out-of-frame rearrangements, and the results were checked against IGoR. A later analysis scored TCR-TCR, TCR-HLA and TCR-CMV co-occurrence with hypergeometric tests, applying a repertoire-size bias correction to TCR pairs. False discovery rates were estimated in a later analysis by permuting HLA or CMV assignments 20 times. A later analysis grouped co-occurring TCRs with DBSCAN, adding TCRdist sequence similarity when clustering within HLA-allele-positive subsets. Co-occurrence clustering excluded repertoires with fewer than 30,000 or more than 120,000 public chains, plus five with anomalous nucleotide sharing. The table comes from immuneACCESS by way of TCRdb, which keeps in-frame sequences with V and J called. Part of the clones is missing from these tables; in studies checked, under half for an unresolved V gene and the rest for unknown reasons. That table furnishes V, J and clone size, whereas the DNA furnished D and trimming. Counted in this sample were about 150,000 clones; over 80% of them appeared once. The ten largest account for about 6.3% of the sample.

Overall study results and their limits: Several of the top co-occurrence clusters appeared to be linked to parvovirus B19, influenza, CMV and Epstein-Barr virus, according to a later analysis. In the study, 150 to 200 TCR beta chains were listed as associated with cytomegalovirus. In a later analysis, HLA-associated TCR beta chains showed more clonal expansion and lower generation probabilities than non-associated chains that were equally common. Because HLA typing was unavailable for some donors at each locus, only the typed subset was used in association tests. In an earlier analysis of more than 450 of the donors, most TCR beta V segments were observed in productive rearrangements about 87% or about 30% of the time, broadly matching IMGT annotations. According to a later analysis, TCR association rates differed among HLA loci, with DRB1 alleles showing the most associated TCRs and HLA-C alleles showing the fewest. Strong co-occurrence of HLA alleles, especially DR and DQ, made assigning TCR associations to individual alleles difficult. The classifier was reported to diagnose cytomegalovirus status with high specificity and sensitivity in both the original and validation cohorts. Some IMGT-functional V segments, including TRBV6-2 and TRBV6-3, could not be told apart with the 87-base-pair reads, so those segments were excluded. A further reported finding was that TCR beta sequences accurately predicted the HLA-A and HLA-B alleles for most subjects in the first cohort. A group of highly shared sequence variants was considered likely to be a technical artifact of the sequencing pipeline. A later genetic analysis associated a missense DCLRE1C variant with V-gene and J-gene trimming of TCR beta chains, and an independent cohort replicated the association. According to a later genetic analysis, donors in an Asian-associated ancestry cluster had fewer N-insertions in productive TCRs than the roughly 670-donor mean. The presence/absence analyses assumed that sequencing depth was roughly uniform across donors, and that assumption may not be true. Because counts were too low, roughly 16 rarely observed V segments, including chromosome 9 orphons, were excluded from the earlier analysis of around 640 of the donors. Immune exposure information for the cohort was limited to CMV serostatus. A few of the identified cytomegalovirus-associated TCR beta chains were confirmed in vitro to be specific for cytomegalovirus antigens. Linkage disequilibrium might explain the correlated functional status among segregating V segments, but an unknown experimental factor could not be ruled out. Most TCR sequences were observed very rarely across donors, whereas some public TCRs were present in many individuals. This cohort had only TCR beta chains sequenced, and the lack of alpha or paired-chain data limited which features could be detected. According to the authors, the approach could potentially be generalized to other disease states and immunological phenotypes. A later analysis found that most CMV-associated TCR beta chains appeared HLA-restricted, with HLA associations seemingly driven largely by CMV exposure. In a later analysis, around 15,000 TCR beta sequences were associated with specific HLA alleles at a false discovery rate of 0.05.

Worth noting for this clone: Its target antigen remains unknown. Per-base qualities were not stored, and no clone one base away is much larger.

CDR1 and CDR2 were assigned from the germline V gene as MNHNS and SASEGT. Inclusive of the bounding cysteine and phenylalanine, the CDR3 is 14 residues long. Of all the DNA, just the CDR3 is kept, 42 bases in frame from base 1. V is trimmed back by 5 bases and J by 3 bases, and the junction contains 7 bases that no gene match accounts for. The cohort consisted of fewer than 700 healthy bone marrow donors. All cohort members were sampled while nominally healthy, although unrecorded immune exposures were likely present. The donor was CMV seropositive and was included in the group of about 290 seropositive cohort members. Every donor gave a peripheral blood sample, and the peripheral blood mononuclear cells from that sample were used for TCR beta sequencing. Genomic DNA extraction from the blood cell samples was performed with the Qiagen DNeasy Blood Extraction Kit.

The clonotype originates from a male donor in good health and CMV-seropositive. The sequence links TRBV6-1 to TRBJ2-7, with TRBD1 identical over 7 junction bases. Input material: PBMCs. The CDR3 in this case is CASSRQGSSYEQYF. The DNA reads as follows: TGTGCCAGCAGTCGACAGGGAAGTAGCTACGAGCAGTACTTC.